The subject of this entry is one T cell receptor (beta chain). The antigen is unknown. The data were taken from a study of cytomegalovirus exposure and HLA in healthy donors. Study-wide results and caveats: Presence/absence analyses rested on an assumption that sequencing depth was roughly uniform across donors.

Trimming removed 2 bases at V and 5 bases at J, with 15 bases between. The CDR3 spans 15 residues. The V gene's germline CDR1 is SGHTA and CDR2 FQGTGA. Amplification used 60 Vbeta primers and 13 Jbeta primers. Clones were sequenced by immunoSEQ multiplex PCR, and TCRdb holds only the in-frame ones, with some missing. The sample lists some 190,000 clones, approximately 78% occurring once. Sample: PBMCs. V usage is TRBV7-3 and J usage is TRBJ2-5, with D perhaps matching TRBD2 (6 bases). The sequence was collected from a woman younger than 45 in good health and CMV-seropositive. The CDR3 sequence: CASSLGLRGGETQYF. For the CDR3, the DNA is TGTGCCAGCAGCTTAGGTTTGCGGGGCGGGGAGACCCAGTACTTC.